This TCR beta chain was documented in a study of shared clonotypes between healthy human individuals. Broader study findings: It was expected that sequencing depth would affect clonotype sharing among donors. Some clonotypes were shared by all four sorted-subset donors, while others were not shared. The non-shared ones had lower generation probabilities than the shared ones. In the sorted subsets, rarefaction showed sequencing was incomplete despite large depth.

Clones were sequenced by immunoSEQ multiplex PCR, and TCRdb holds only the in-frame ones, with some missing. The table shows about 1 million clones, with 60% to 80% occurring only once. As regards this clone: Its antigen is unidentified.

The split of CD4+ cells yielded CD45RA+ naive and CD45RA-negative memory subsets. Germline values: CDR1 SGHDT, CDR2 YYEEEE. Trimming cost V 3 bases and J 5 bases; bases outside gene matches: 5. The CDR3 is 15 residues long. Sequencing was performed on memory CD4+ T cells sorted from blood. Subset reported: CD45RA-negative fraction. The sequence came from a man aged 18 to 30 in good health. V usage is TRBV5-6 and J usage is TRBJ2-2, with 9 bases fitting TRBD1. The CDR3 region is CASSSDRGRTGELFF. DNA for the CDR3: TGTGCCAGCAGCTCGGACAGGGGCCGGACCGGGGAGCTGTTTTTT.